This T cell receptor beta chain appears in the sequencing data of a study of blood T cell repertoires in COVID-19. Across the study: Sources were T cells, B-cell-depleted T cells, or PBMCs; the material itself was cDNA or gDNA.

With 4 bases removed from V and 7 bases from J, the gap between germline ends came to 10 bases. The germline V gene has CDR1 MDHEN and CDR2 SYDVKM. CDR3 length equals 12 residues. The authors' processing: By means of reference gene primer amplification, nucleated cell counts were estimated. Method: immunoSEQ multiplex PCR; TCRdb's copy keeps in-frame clones and lacks some. V and J calls plus clone size are reproduced from that table; the DNA served to infer D and trimming. There are approximately 410,000 clones in the sample; 86% occur only once, and 1.4% lies in the top ten. This clone was seen only a few times.

The sample taken for sequencing was peripheral blood. The chain couples TRBV28 to TRBJ1-1; maybe TRBD1 (6 bases). The TCR sequence derives from a woman in her 30s with active or convalescent COVID-19. The CDR3 loop reads CASSSTGVEAFF. DNA for the CDR3: TGTGCCAGCAGTTCGACAGGCGTTGAAGCTTTCTTT. Full variable domain (rest looked up from reference TRBV28 and TRBJ1-1): DVKVTQSSRYLVKRTGEKVFLECVQDMDHENMFWYRQDPGLGLRLIYFSYDVKMKEKGDIPEGYSVSREKKERFSLILESASTNQTSMYLCASSSTGVEAFFGQGTRLTVV.